The TCR beta chain under discussion was sequenced for a study of T cell responses to AZD1222 COVID-19 vaccine. Findings and limits, study-wide: The study sampled repertoires only after the peak T cell response. It should be noted that donors were predominantly white British and more often female, and clonal diversity was possibly underestimated.

Produced via immunoSEQ multiplex PCR; TCRdb's table is partial and in-frame only. The data contain fewer than 90,000 clones, roughly nine tenths of them singletons. The sample holds a few counts of this clone. Its antigen is unknown. The CDR3 consists of 13 residues. CDR1 is SGHDN, CDR2 FVKESK, per germline. Trimming pared 2 bases from V and 5 bases from J, leaving 6 bases between. Here the sequenced sample was peripheral blood, taken on day 0 of AZD1222 vaccination. The sequence came from an adult in good health. This chain uses TRBV14 with TRBJ2-2; D gene unclear. The DNA for the CDR3 is TGTGCCAGCAGCCAACTGCAAACCGGGGAGCTGTTTTTT. This sequence encodes CASSQLQTGELFF.